This entry concerns a single T cell receptor (beta chain). Its antigen is not identified. The PCR was carried out with 60 Vbeta primers and 13 Jbeta primers. Here immunoSEQ multiplex PCR was the method, and the copy in TCRdb shows in-frame clones only, minus some. This sample yields 80,000 to 100,000 clones, of which more than 75% are seen a single time; about 9.4% belongs to the top ten. The CDR3 totals 15 residues. V dropped 2 bases and J dropped 5; count of bases not matched to a gene: 5. The V gene's germline CDR1 is MNHEY and CDR2 SMNVEV (reference sequence). These data belong to a study of cytomegalovirus exposure and HLA in healthy donors. Study-wide points: In vitro experiments confirmed that a few CMV-associated chains were specific for CMV antigens. A later analysis found most CMV-associated TCR beta chains apparently HLA-restricted. In the analysis, some V segments, TRBV6-2 and TRBV6-3 included, were excluded as indistinguishable. DRB1 showed the most TCR associations and HLA-C the fewest in a later analysis, as rates varied by HLA locus.

The V and J genes are TRBV27 and TRBJ2-1; TRBD2 matches at 8 bases. The sample comprised PBMCs. This clonotype was sampled from a human donor in good health. The CDR3 loop reads CASSLRTSTDNEQFF. As DNA, the CDR3 is TGTGCCAGCAGTTTACGGACTAGCACTGACAATGAGCAGTTCTTC.